A selection of T cell receptor beta chains follows, all from one sample in a study of tissue T cells after allogeneic stem cell transplantation. The method was immunoSEQ multiplex PCR; TCRdb's version includes in-frame clones alone and lacks a portion of them. The table has about 26,000 clones, about 90% seen once; the top ten hold roughly 2%. Sequenced here: blood, sampled before transplantation. The receptor source for this set is a male donor at least 60 years old who later had graft-versus-host disease after an allogeneic stem cell transplant. CDR3s include the opening cysteine and the closing phenylalanine or tryptophan.

J gene,V gene,CDR3 protein
TRBJ2-3,TRBV28,CASSDLLAGDLRTQYF
TRBJ1-1,TRBV6-6,CASGYRQGDEAFF
TRBJ2-3,TRBV7-3,CASSPFVSDTQYF
TRBJ1-4,TRBV5-4,CASSFEGRAWGLFF
TRBJ2-2,TRBV6-5,CASSYSITGELFF
TRBJ1-2,TRBV5-1,CASSLEGRTNYGYTF
TRBJ1-2,TRBV7-9,CASSQSGGIAF
TRBJ1-1,TRBV5-6,CASSLGAGGTEAFF
TRBJ2-7,TRBV18,CASSPSGGDLSYEQYF
TRBJ2-5,TRBV5-1,CASSFGRGMGETQYF
TRBJ1-1,TRBV5-1,CASSWMSNTEAFF
TRBJ1-1,TRBV6-5,CASSSRDGNTEAFF
TRBJ2-1,TRBV24-1,CATSDQKLAGGINEQFF
TRBJ2-5,TRBV7-9,CASTTKETQYF
TRBJ2-2,TRBV9,CASSVTQGTTGELFF
TRBJ1-3,TRBV5-1,CASSLQALGNTIYF
TRBJ2-3,TRBV5-1,CASSPASGAPDTQYF
TRBJ2-2,TRBV28,CASSSLTAATGELFF
TRBJ2-7,TRBV7-9,CASSSFYEQYF
TRBJ1-4,TRBV18,CASSPDRIYANEKLFF
TRBJ1-1,TRBV6-2/TRBV6-3,CASSSPSTEAFF
TRBJ2-7,TRBV7-2,CASSLGVLLDEQYF
TRBJ2-5,TRBV5-1,CASSFGDAEAQYF
TRBJ1-2,TRBV3-1/TRBV3-2,CASSQELGALGYTF
TRBJ2-5,TRBV12-3/TRBV12-4,CASSSERQTQYF
TRBJ2-7,TRBV2,CASQTGISYEQYF
TRBJ2-7,TRBV19,CASSIGRGYYEQYF
TRBJ1-2,TRBV5-6,CASSLLSGLNYGYTF
TRBJ2-5,TRBV10-3,CATCEEADQYF
TRBJ1-2,TRBV5-1,CASSLEEYYGYTF
TRBJ2-7,TRBV4-2,CASSQGKYEQYF
TRBJ1-5,TRBV29-1,CSVSTGGGNQPQHF
TRBJ2-1,TRBV11-1,CASSLRGGSEQFF
TRBJ1-2,TRBV2,CASRRSEALDGYTF
TRBJ1-1,TRBV7-9,CASSLAVTGGTEAFF
TRBJ2-7,TRBV9,CASSVDGNNPYEQYF
TRBJ2-1,TRBV12-3/TRBV12-4,CASSPSGVEQFF
TRBJ2-1,TRBV7-2,CASSYLGGPPRNEQFF
TRBJ1-6,TRBV10-3,CAISEAAGTANSPLHF